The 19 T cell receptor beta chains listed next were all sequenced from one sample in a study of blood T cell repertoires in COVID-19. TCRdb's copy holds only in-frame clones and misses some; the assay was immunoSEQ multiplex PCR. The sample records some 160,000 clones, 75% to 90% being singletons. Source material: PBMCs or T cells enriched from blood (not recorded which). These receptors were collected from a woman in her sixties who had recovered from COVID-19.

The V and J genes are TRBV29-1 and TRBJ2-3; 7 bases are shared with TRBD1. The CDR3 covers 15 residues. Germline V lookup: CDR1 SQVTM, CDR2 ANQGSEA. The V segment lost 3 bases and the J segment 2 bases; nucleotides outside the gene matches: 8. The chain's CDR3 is CSVDSGTAATDTQYF. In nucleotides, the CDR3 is TGCAGCGTTGATTCCGGGACAGCAGCCACAGATACGCAGTATTTT.

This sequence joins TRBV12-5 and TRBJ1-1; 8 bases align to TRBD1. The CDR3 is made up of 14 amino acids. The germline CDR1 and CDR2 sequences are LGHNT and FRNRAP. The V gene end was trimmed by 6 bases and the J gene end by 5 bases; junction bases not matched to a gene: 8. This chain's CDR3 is CASGLTGGRTEAFF. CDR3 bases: TGTGCTAGTGGGTTAACAGGGGGTAGGACTGAAGCTTTCTTT.

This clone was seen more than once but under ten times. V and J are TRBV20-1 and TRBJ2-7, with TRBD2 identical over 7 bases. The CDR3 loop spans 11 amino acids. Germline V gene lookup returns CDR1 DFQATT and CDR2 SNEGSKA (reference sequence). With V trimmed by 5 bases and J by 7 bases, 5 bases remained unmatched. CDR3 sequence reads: CSAGGVSEQYF. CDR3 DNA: TGCAGTGCTGGGGGGGTGAGTGAGCAGTACTTC.

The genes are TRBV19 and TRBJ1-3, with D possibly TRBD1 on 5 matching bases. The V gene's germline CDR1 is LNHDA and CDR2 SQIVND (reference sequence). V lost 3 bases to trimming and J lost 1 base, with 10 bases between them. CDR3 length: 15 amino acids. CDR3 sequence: CASSISGTSGNTIYF. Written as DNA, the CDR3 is TGTGCCAGTAGTATTAGCGGGACTTCTGGAAACACCATATATTTT.

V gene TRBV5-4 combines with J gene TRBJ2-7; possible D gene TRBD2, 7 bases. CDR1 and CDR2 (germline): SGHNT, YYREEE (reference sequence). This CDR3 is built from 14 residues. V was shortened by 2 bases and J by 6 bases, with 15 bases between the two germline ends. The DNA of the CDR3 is TGTGCCAGCAGCTTTAGTGGGGGGGCCGCCGAGCAGTACTTC. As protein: CASSFSGGAAEQYF. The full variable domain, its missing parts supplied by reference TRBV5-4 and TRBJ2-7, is ETGVTQSPTHLIKTRGQQVTLRCSSQSGHNTVSWYQQALGQGPQFIFQYYREEENGRGNFPPRFSGLQFPNYSSELNVNALELDDSALYLCASSFSGGAAEQYFGPGTRLTVT.

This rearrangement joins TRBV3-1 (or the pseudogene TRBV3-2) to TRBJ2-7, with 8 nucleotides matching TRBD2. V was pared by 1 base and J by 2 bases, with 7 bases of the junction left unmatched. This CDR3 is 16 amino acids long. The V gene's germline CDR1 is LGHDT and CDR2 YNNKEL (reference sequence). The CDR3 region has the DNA TGTGCCAGCAGCCAAGGTTTTAGCGGGGCCCCCTACGAGCAGTACTTC. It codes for CASSQGFSGAPYEQYF.

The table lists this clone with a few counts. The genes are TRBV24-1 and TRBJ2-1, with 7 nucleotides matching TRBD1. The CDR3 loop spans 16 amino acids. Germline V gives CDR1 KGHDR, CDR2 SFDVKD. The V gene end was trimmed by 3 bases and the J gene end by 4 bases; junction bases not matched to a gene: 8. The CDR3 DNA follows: TGTGCCACCAGTGATCGTACCGGGACAGCTTACAATGAGCAGTTCTTC. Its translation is CATSDRTGTAYNEQFF.

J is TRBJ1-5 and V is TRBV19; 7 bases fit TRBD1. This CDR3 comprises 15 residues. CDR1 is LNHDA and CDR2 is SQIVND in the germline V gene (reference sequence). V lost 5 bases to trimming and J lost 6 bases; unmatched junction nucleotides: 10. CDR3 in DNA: TGTGCCAGTAGTCGGTACGACAGGGTTGGTCAGCCCCAGCATTTT. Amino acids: CASSRYDRVGQPQHF.

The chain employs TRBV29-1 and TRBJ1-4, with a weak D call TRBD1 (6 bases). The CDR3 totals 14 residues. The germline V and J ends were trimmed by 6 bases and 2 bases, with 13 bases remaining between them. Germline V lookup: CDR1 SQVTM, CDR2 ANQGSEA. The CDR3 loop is CSVGGQWTNEKLFF. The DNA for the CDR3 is TGCAGCGTGGGGGGGCAGTGGACTAATGAAAAACTGTTTTTT.

The CDR3 DNA reads TGCGCCAGCAGCTTAGTAAGGGGGCGTGCTCGGTCCTATGAGCAGTTCTTC. It specifies CASSLVRGRARSYEQFF. This chain links TRBV5-1 with TRBJ2-1; 7 bases fit TRBD1. The CDR3 consists of 17 residues. Germline V CDR1 and CDR2: SGHRS, YFSETQ. V lost 2 bases and J lost 8; bases outside the gene matches: 16.

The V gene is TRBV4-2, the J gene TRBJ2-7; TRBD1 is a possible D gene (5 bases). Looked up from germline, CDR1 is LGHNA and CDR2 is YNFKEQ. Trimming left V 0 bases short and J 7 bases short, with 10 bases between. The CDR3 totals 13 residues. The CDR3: CASSQEAGWEQYF. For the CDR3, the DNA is TGTGCCAGCAGCCAAGAGGCAGGGTGGGAGCAGTACTTC.

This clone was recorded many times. CDR3 nucleotide sequence: TGTGCCAGCAGCAAAGCCGAGGGGCCAGGGGGCTCCTACAATGAGCAGTTCTTC. Translated: CASSKAEGPGGSYNEQFF. This chain links TRBV21-1 with TRBJ2-1; the table's D call of TRBD1 was not tested on the DNA. TRBV21-1 is noted as a pseudogene. This CDR3 spans 18 amino acids.

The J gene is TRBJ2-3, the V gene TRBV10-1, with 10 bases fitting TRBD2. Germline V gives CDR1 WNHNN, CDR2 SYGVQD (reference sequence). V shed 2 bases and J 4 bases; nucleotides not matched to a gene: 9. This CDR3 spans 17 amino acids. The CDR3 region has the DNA TGCGCCAGCAGTGAGGGGGTAACTAGCGGGGCGGCAGATACGCAGTATTTT. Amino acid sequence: CASSEGVTSGAADTQYF.

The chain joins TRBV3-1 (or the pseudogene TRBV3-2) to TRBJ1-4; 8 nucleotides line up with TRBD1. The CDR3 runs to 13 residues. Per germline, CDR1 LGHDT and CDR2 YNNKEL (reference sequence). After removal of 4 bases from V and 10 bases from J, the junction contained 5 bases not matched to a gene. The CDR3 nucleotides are TGTGCCAGCAGCCTTGGGACAGGTGGAAAACTGTTTTTT. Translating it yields CASSLGTGGKLFF.

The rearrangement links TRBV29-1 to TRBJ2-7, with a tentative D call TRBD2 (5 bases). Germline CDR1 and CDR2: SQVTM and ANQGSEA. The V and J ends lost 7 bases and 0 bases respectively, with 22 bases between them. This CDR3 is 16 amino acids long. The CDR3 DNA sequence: TGCAGCGCCTCACTGGTTTGGGGAGAGAGCTCCTACGAGCAGTACTTC. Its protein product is CSASLVWGESSYEQYF.

Written as DNA, the CDR3 is TGCGCCAGCAGCTTCGGTGTGGCAGGGGGTGATGAGCAGTTCTTC. Protein product: CASSFGVAGGDEQFF. The chain uses TRBV5-1 and TRBJ2-1; 7 bases line up with TRBD1. Germline V gene lookup returns CDR1 SGHRS and CDR2 YFSETQ. The ends lost 2 bases at V and 8 bases at J; junction bases unmatched: 10. The CDR3 length is 15 residues.

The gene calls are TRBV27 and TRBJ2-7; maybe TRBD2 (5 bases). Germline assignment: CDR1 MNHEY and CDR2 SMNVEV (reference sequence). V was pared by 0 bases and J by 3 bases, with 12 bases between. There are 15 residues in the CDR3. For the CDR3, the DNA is TGTGCCAGCAGTTTATCGAATCCTAGCCGCTACGAGCAGTACTTC. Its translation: CASSLSNPSRYEQYF.

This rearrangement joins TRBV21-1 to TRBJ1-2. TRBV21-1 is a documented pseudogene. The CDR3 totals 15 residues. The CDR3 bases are TGTGCCAGCAGCAAAGAGGGGGGGCTTTTCTATGGCTACACCTTC. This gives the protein CASSKEGGLFYGYTF.

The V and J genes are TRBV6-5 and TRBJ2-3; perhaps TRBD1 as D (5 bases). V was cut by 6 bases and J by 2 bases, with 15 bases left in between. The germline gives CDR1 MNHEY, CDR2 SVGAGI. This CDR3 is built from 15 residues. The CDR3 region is CASRIDSGNTDTQYF. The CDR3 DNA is TGTGCCAGCAGGATTGATTCAGGGAACACAGATACGCAGTATTTT.